Sequencing of this T cell receptor (beta chain) was carried out in a study of blood T cell repertoires in COVID-19. Original methodology: Amplified reference gene primers provided the basis for estimating nucleated cell counts. Clones were read by immunoSEQ multiplex PCR, and TCRdb kept only the in-frame ones, dropping some. V, J and clone size reflect that table, while D and trimming were determined from the DNA. The sample yields about 51,000 clones, about 81% seen once. This CDR3 comprises 12 residues. Germline V lookup: CDR1 SEHNR, CDR2 FQNEAQ (reference sequence). Trimming left V 5 bases short and J 2 bases short, with 5 bases between.

Sequenced: peripheral blood. The clonotype comes from a man in his forties or fifties with acute or convalescent COVID-19. J is TRBJ2-3 and V is TRBV7-9; no definite D call. Written as DNA, the CDR3 is TGTGCCAGCAGCCCCAACACAGATACGCAGTATTTT. Encoded protein: CASSPNTDTQYF. Drawing the rest from reference TRBV7-9 and TRBJ2-3, the complete variable domain is DTGVSQNPRHKITKRGQNVTFRCDPISEHNRLYWYRQTLGQGPEFLTYFQNEAQLEKSRLLSDRFSAERPKGSFSTLEIQRTEQGDSAMYLCASSPNTDTQYFGPGTRLTVL.